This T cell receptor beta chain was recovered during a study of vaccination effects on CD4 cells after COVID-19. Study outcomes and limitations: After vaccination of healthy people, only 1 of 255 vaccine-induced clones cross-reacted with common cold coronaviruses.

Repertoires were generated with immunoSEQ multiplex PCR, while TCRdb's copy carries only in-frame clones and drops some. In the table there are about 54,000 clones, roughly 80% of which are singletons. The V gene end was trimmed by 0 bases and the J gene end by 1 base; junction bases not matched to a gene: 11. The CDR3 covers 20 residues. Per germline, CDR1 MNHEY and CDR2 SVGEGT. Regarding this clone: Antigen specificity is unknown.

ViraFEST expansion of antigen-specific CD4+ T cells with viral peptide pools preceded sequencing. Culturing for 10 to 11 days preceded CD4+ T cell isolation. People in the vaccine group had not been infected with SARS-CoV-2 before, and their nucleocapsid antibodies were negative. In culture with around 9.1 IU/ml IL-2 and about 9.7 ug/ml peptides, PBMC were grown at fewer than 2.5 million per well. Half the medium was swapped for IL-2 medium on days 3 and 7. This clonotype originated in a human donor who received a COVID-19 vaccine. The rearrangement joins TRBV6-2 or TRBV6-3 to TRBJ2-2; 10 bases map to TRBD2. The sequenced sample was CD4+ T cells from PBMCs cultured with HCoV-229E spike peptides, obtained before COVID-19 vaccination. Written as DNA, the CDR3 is TGTGCCAGCAGTTACTCGTACTGGAGCGGGGGGGCCGAGAACACCGGGGAGCTGTTTTTT. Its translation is CASSYSYWSGGAENTGELFF.